The next 14 T cell receptor beta chains were all read from a single sample in a study of blood T cells in healthy people across ages. A J-beta primer mix and a sample-barcoded 5' primer were used in a second PCR of about 7 to 12 cycles. TCRdb passed the 5' RACE reads through MiXCR, listing each CDR3 protein once. This sample carries about 800,000 distinct CDR3 sequences, about 25% of them seen once, and the ten largest clones take under 4.5%. These data were likewise used in another study, on T cells of mothers and their children.

Sequencing used blood. The receptors were gathered from a boy younger than 18 in good health.

The chain links TRBV28 to TRBJ2-1; 12 bases align to TRBD2. V shed 6 bases, J shed 2 bases, and the junction held 8 bases outside the gene matches. Germline values: CDR1 MDHEN, CDR2 SYDVKM. This CDR3 spans 17 amino acids. CDR3 coding DNA: TGTGCCAGCAGGCAGACTAGCGGGAGAAGTACCTACAATGAGCAGTTCTTC. It yields the protein CASRQTSGRSTYNEQFF. Based on the CDR3 plus reference TRBV28 and TRBJ2-1, the full variable domain is DVKVTQSSRYLVKRTGEKVFLECVQDMDHENMFWYRQDPGLGLRLIYFSYDVKMKEKGDIPEGYSVSREKKERFSLILESASTNQTSMYLCASRQTSGRSTYNEQFFGPGTRLTVL.

Only a few counts were recorded for this clonotype. V is TRBV15 and J is TRBJ2-5; D not resolved. The J call may be in error: the DNA end matches TRBJ2-7 better. The germline CDR1 and CDR2 sequences are LNHNV and YYDKDF (reference sequence). CDR3 length: 13 residues. CDR3 in DNA: TGTGCCACCAGCAGAGGATGGACCTACGAGCAGTACTTC. Residues: CATSRGWTYEQYF.

The chain links TRBV7-3 to TRBJ1-1; the D gene is possibly TRBD1 (6 bases). The V end was cut by 5 bases, the J end by 2 bases, with 12 bases between. This CDR3 region has 14 residues. Germline V gives CDR1 SGHTA, CDR2 FQGTGA. As DNA, the CDR3 is TGTGCCAGCAGCCCTGAGGGACACAACACTGAAGCTTTCTTT. It is translated as CASSPEGHNTEAFF.

The chain recombines TRBV28 with TRBJ1-5; D unclear. CDR3 length: 15 residues. V lost 2 bases and J 0 bases, leaving 8 bases between the germline ends. Per the germline V gene, CDR1 is MDHEN and CDR2 is SYDVKM. CDR3 DNA: TGTGCCAGCAGTTTAATAGGAAATAGCAATCAGCCCCAGCATTTT. Translated: CASSLIGNSNQPQHF.

In this sample, this clonotype turned up a few times. J is TRBJ2-3 and V is TRBV5-1; TRBD1 is a possible D gene (6 bases). Trimming took 4 bases from V and 5 from J, leaving 11 bases between them. The CDR3 runs to 13 residues. The germline CDR1 and CDR2 sequences are SGHRS and YFSETQ. The CDR3 protein is CASSALQGDTQYF. In nucleotides, the CDR3 is TGCGCCAGCAGCGCCTTACAGGGAGATACGCAGTATTTT.

This clonotype was found a few times. The rearrangement links TRBV28 to TRBJ2-7; tentatively, D is TRBD1 (6 bases). CDR3 size: 14 residues. Per the germline V gene, CDR1 is MDHEN and CDR2 is SYDVKM. The ends were cut back, 5 bases at V and 2 bases at J, with 13 bases in the middle. The CDR3 loop reads CASSPPAGAYEQYF. DNA of the CDR3: TGTGCCAGCAGTCCCCCGGCAGGGGCCTACGAGCAGTACTTC.

The rearrangement uses TRBV28 and TRBJ2-5, with D uncertain. Deletions cut 3 bases from V and 0 bases from J, with 5 bases between. CDR3 length: 13 residues. The germline V gene has CDR1 MDHEN and CDR2 SYDVKM. The CDR3 DNA is TGTGCCAGCAGTTTCCTCAACCAAGAGACCCAGTACTTC. Encoded protein: CASSFLNQETQYF.

This chain joins TRBV7-2 and TRBJ2-1; possibly TRBD2 for D (6 bases). The V end was cut by 3 bases, the J end by 3 bases, with 9 bases between. The CDR3 has 14 amino acids. Germline CDR1 reads SGHTA; CDR2 reads FQGNSA. The CDR3 here is CASSFGGIYNEQFF. For the CDR3, the DNA is TGTGCCAGCAGCTTCGGCGGGATCTACAATGAGCAGTTCTTC.

This chain joins TRBV14 and TRBJ1-4; D gene unclear. CDR3 size: 13 residues. CDR1 and CDR2 from the germline V gene are SGHDN and FVKESK. V was clipped by 7 bases and J by 5 bases, with 11 bases between them. CDR3 sequence reads: CASNGGLNEKLFF. CDR3 DNA: TGTGCCAGCAACGGCGGCCTCAATGAAAAACTGTTTTTT.

The chain joins TRBV12-3 or TRBV12-4 to TRBJ2-5; TRBD1 might be the D (6 bases). The end of the DNA aligns better with TRBJ2-7, so the J call may be wrong. There are 15 residues in the CDR3. CDR3 in amino acids: CASSLNRVSWYEQYF. In DNA form, the CDR3 reads TGTGCCAGCAGCCTAAACAGGGTTTCGTGGTACGAGCAGTACTTC.

In its sample, this clonotype was seen a few times. This chain uses TRBV29-1 with TRBJ1-1; D possibly corresponds to TRBD1 (6 bases). Deletions cut 4 bases from V and 1 base from J, with 16 bases between. Germline values: CDR1 SQVTM, CDR2 ANQGSEA. The CDR3 spans 15 residues. The CDR3 region is CSVVVRGARNTEAFF. CDR3 in DNA: TGCAGCGTTGTAGTTCGGGGGGCGCGGAACACTGAAGCTTTCTTT.

J is TRBJ1-2 and V is TRBV5-8; unclear D gene. CDR3 length equals 13 residues. V gave up 0 bases and J gave up 6 bases, with 9 bases separating them. Germline V gives CDR1 SGHTS, CDR2 YDEGEE. CDR3 coding DNA: TGTGCCAGCAGCTTGGCACGGTTGGATGGCTACACCTTC. Translated, it gives CASSLARLDGYTF.

This clonotype was counted between two and nine times. The CDR3 spells CASSFLRGQETQYF. The CDR3, as DNA: TGTGCCAGCAGCTTCCTCAGGGGGCAAGAGACCCAGTACTTC. J is TRBJ2-5 and V is TRBV7-9, with 7 bases identical to TRBD1. With V trimmed by 3 bases and J by 2 bases, 3 bases remained unmatched. The CDR3 is 14 amino acids. CDR1 SEHNR and CDR2 FQNEAQ come from the germline V gene (reference sequence).

This clonotype came up a few times. The CDR3: CASSPGTYVEEKLFF. The CDR3 DNA reads as TGTGCCAGCAGCCCAGGGACTTACGTGGAAGAAAAACTGTTTTTT. This sequence joins TRBV7-9 and TRBJ1-4; maybe TRBD1 (5 bases). Germline V gene data show CDR1 as SEHNR and CDR2 as FQNEAQ (reference sequence). V was pared by 5 bases and J by 8 bases, with 18 bases between. CDR3 length: 15 residues. Complete variable domain (other parts from reference TRBV7-9 and TRBJ1-4): DTGVSQNPRHKITKRGQNVTFRCDPISEHNRLYWYRQTLGQGPEFLTYFQNEAQLEKSRLLSDRFSAERPKGSFSTLEIQRTEQGDSAMYLCASSPGTYVEEKLFFGSGTQLSVL.